This T cell receptor beta chain emerged from a study of T cell responses to AZD1222 COVID-19 vaccine. Sequenced by immunoSEQ multiplex PCR; TCRdb stores in-frame clones only, minus some. The sample has roughly 140,000 clones, under 95% seen once. The CDR3 totals 13 residues. V gave up 4 bases and J gave up 0 bases, with 7 bases separating them. The V gene's germline CDR1 is KGHSH and CDR2 LQKENI. V gene TRBV18 combines with J gene TRBJ2-7; D unclear. The TCR originated in an adult in good health. Specimen: peripheral blood, collected on day 0 of AZD1222 vaccination. The CDR3 loop reads CASSQDDSYEQYF. CDR3 DNA sequence: TGTGCCAGCTCACAGGACGACTCCTACGAGCAGTACTTC.